What follows is one T cell receptor beta chain and its context. A second PCR of roughly 7 to 11 cycles used a sample-barcoded 5' primer and a J-beta primer mix. All samples yielded 2.5 million or more CDR3-containing paired-end reads. TCRdb fed the 5' RACE reads into MiXCR, producing one record per CDR3 protein. This sample has approximately 900,000 distinct CDR3 sequences, with 25% to 30% found just once. Germline CDR1 is DFQATT and CDR2 is SNEGSKA (reference sequence). Trimming pared 2 bases from V and 3 bases from J, leaving 14 bases between. The CDR3 spans 14 residues. This record belongs to a study of blood T cells in healthy people across ages. This same sample was also taken into another study, of T cells of mothers and their children.

The clonotype comes from a woman aged 40 to 50 in good health. The V gene is TRBV20-1, the J gene TRBJ2-7; D may correspond to TRBD1 or TRBD2 (5 bases each). The sequenced sample was blood. The CDR3 coding sequence is TGCAGTGCTAGATCCCGGGACGGCTTCTACGAGCAGTACTTC. It encodes CSARSRDGFYEQYF.